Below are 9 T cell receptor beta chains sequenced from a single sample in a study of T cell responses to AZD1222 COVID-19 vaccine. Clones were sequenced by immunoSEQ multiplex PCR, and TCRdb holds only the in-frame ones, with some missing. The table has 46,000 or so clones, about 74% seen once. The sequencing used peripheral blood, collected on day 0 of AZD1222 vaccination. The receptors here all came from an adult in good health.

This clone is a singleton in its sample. This CDR3 is CASSLTGDTEAFF. The DNA for the CDR3 is TGCGCCAGCAGCTTGACCGGTGACACTGAAGCTTTCTTT. The rearrangement links TRBV5-1 to TRBJ1-1; D is ambiguous. The length of the CDR3 is 13 residues. In germline, CDR1 is SGHRS, CDR2 YFSETQ. Between the trimmed V and J ends, which lost 1 base and 3 bases, there was a span of 7 bases.

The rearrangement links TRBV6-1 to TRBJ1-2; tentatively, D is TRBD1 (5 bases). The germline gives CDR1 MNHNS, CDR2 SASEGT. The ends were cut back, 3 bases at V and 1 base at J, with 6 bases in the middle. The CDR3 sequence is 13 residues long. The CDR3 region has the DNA TGTGCCAGCAGTGAGGGGCTTAACTATGGCTACACCTTC. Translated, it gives CASSEGLNYGYTF.

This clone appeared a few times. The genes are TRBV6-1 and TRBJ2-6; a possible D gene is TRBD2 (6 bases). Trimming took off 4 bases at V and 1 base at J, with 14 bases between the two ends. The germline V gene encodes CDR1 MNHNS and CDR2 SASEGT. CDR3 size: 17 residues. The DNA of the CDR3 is TGTGCCAGCAGTGGGGGGGTAACGGTTTCTGGGGCCAACGTCCTGACTTTC. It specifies CASSGGVTVSGANVLTF.

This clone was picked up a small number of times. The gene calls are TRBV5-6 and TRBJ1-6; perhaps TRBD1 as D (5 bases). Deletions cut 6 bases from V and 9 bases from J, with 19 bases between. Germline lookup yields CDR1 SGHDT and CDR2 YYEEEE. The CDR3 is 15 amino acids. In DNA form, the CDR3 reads TGTGCCAGCAACTCCGGTGGGGCAGGGACTTCACCCCTCCACTTT. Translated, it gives CASNSGGAGTSPLHF.

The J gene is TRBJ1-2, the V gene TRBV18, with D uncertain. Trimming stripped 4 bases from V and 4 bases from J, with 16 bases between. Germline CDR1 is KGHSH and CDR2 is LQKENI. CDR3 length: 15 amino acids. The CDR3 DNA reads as TGTGCCAGCTCACTCGTGGGCGGGCACCCCTATGGCTACACCTTC. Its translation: CASSLVGGHPYGYTF.

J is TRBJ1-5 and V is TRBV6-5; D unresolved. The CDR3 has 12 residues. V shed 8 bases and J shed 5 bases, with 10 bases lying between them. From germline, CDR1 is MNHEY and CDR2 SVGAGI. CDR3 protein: CASEGDYQPQHF. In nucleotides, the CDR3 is TGTGCCAGCGAGGGAGATTATCAGCCCCAGCATTTT.

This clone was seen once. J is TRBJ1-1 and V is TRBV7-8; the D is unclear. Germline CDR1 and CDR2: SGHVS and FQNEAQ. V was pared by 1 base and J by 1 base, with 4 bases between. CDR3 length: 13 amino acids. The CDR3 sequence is CASSLGRNTEAFF. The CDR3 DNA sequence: TGTGCCAGCAGCTTAGGCAGGAACACTGAAGCTTTCTTT.

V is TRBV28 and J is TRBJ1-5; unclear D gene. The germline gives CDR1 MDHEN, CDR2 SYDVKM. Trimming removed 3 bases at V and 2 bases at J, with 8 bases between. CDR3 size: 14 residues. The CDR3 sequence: CASSLGVRNQPQHF. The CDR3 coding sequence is TGTGCCAGCAGTTTGGGTGTGCGCAATCAGCCCCAGCATTTT. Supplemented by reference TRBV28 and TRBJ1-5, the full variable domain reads DVKVTQSSRYLVKRTGEKVFLECVQDMDHENMFWYRQDPGLGLRLIYFSYDVKMKEKGDIPEGYSVSREKKERFSLILESASTNQTSMYLCASSLGVRNQPQHFGDGTRLSIL.

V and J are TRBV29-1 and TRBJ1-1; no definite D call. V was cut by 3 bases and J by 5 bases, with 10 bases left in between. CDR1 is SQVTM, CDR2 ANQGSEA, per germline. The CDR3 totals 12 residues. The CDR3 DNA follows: TGCAGCGTTGAGCAGGTTAAAACTGAAGCTTTCTTT. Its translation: CSVEQVKTEAFF. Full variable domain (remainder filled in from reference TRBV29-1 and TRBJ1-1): SAVISQKPSRDICQRGTSLTIQCQVDSQVTMMFWYRQQPGQSLTLIATANQGSEATYESGFVIDKFPISRPNLTFSTLTVSNMSPEDSSIYLCSVEQVKTEAFFGQGTRLTVV.